Given below is one T cell receptor beta chain in context. Its antigen is not known. Only in-frame clones appear in the TCRdb table, and some are missing; sequencing was by immunoSEQ multiplex PCR. The sample has 65,000 to 75,000 clones; about 85% are singletons. These data are taken from a study of OX40 agonist ivuxolimab in advanced cancers. Study details: Partial response was recorded in three patients: one hepatocellular carcinoma and two cutaneous melanoma cases.

Study-level findings and limits: Patients with a partial response at 0.1-3.0 mg/kg had among the lowest clonal expansion.

The sequencing here drew on CD4+ or CD8+ T cells sorted from blood, taken in a trial of the OX40 agonist ivuxolimab. The sequence came from an adult with an advanced solid tumor such as melanoma, head and neck, liver or kidney cancer.

In DNA form, the CDR3 reads TGTGCCAGCAGCTTACTGGACGGTGGCGGCACTGAAGCTTTCTTT. Translating gives CASSLLDGGGTEAFF. This chain connects TRBV11-2 to TRBJ1-1; D gene ambiguous. The V end was cut by 2 bases, the J end by 4 bases, with 14 bases between. The germline CDR1 and CDR2 sequences are SGHAT and FQNNGV. The CDR3 has 15 residues.